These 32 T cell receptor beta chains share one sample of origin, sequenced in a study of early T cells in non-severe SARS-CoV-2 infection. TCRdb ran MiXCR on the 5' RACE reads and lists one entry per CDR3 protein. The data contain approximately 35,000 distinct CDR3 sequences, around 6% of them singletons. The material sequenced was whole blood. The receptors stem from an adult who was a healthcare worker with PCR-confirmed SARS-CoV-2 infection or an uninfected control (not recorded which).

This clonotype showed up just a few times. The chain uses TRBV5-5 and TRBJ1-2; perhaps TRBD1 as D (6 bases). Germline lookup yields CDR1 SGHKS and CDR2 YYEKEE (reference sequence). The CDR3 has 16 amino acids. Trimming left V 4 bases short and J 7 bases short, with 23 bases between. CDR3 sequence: CASSPRRGAQDFGYTF. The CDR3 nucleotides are TGTGCCAGCAGCCCAAGGCGGGGGGCGCAAGACTTTGGCTACACCTTC.

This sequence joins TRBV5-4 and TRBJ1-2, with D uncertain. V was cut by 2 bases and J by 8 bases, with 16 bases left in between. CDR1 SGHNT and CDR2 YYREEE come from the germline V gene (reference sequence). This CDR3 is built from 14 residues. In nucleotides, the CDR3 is TGTGCCAGCAGCTTTCGGGGAGTCCTCGAGGGCTACACCTTC. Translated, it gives CASSFRGVLEGYTF.

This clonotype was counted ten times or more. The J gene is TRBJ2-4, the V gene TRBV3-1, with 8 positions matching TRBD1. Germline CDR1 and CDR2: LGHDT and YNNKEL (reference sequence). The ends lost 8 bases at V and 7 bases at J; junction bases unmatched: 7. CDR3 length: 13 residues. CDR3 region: CASRDRSRNIQYF. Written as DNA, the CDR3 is TGTGCCAGCCGGGACAGGAGCCGTAACATTCAGTACTTC. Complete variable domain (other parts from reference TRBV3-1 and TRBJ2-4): DTAVSQTPKYLVTQMGNDKSIKCEQNLGHDTMYWYKQDSKKFLKIMFSYNNKELIINETVPNRFSPKSPDKAHLNLHINSLELGDSAVYFCASRDRSRNIQYFGAGTRLSVL.

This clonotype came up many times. The CDR3 nucleotides are TGTGCCAGCAGTGAACGCAGGGTAAGCTGGAATCAGCCCCAGCATTTT. Translated: CASSERRVSWNQPQHF. The rearrangement joins TRBV2 to TRBJ1-5, with D possibly being TRBD1 (5 bases). The CDR3 runs 16 residues. From germline, CDR1 is SNHLY and CDR2 FYNNEI. Deletions cut 2 bases from V and 4 bases from J, with 15 bases between. Variable domain in full (rest from reference TRBV2 and TRBJ1-5): EPEVTQTPSHQVTQMGQEVILRCVPISNHLYFYWYRQILGQKVEFLVSFYNNEISEKSEIFDDQFSVERPDGSNFTLKIRSTKLEDSAMYFCASSERRVSWNQPQHFGDGTRLSIL.

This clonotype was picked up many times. CDR3 sequence (DNA): TGTGCCAGCAGCTTAGGAGGACCGGTGGATACGCAGTATTTT. This codes for CASSLGGPVDTQYF. The chain has TRBV7-9 and TRBJ2-3; D remains ambiguous. This CDR3 has 14 residues. Trimming took 1 base from V and 6 from J, leaving 11 bases between them. Germline CDR1 is SEHNR and CDR2 is FQNEAQ (reference sequence).

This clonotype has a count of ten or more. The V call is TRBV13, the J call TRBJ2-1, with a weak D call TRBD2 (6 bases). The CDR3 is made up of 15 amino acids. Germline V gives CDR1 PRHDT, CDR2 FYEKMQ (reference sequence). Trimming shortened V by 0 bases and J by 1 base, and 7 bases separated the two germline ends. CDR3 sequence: CASSLGGGSYNEQFF. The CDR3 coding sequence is TGTGCCAGCAGCTTAGGCGGGGGATCCTACAATGAGCAGTTCTTC.

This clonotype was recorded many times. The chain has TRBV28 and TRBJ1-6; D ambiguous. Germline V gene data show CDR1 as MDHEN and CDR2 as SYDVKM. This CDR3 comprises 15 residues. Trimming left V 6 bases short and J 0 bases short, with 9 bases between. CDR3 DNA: TGTGCCAGCAGACAACAGAGCTCCTATAATTCACCCCTCCACTTT. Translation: CASRQQSSYNSPLHF.

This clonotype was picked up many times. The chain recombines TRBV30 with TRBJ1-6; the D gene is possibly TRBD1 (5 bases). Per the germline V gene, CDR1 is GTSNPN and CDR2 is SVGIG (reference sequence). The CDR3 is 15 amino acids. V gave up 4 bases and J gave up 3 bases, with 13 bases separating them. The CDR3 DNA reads TGTGCCTGGACGGGACGGATGCGCTATAATTCACCCCTCCACTTT. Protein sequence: CAWTGRMRYNSPLHF.

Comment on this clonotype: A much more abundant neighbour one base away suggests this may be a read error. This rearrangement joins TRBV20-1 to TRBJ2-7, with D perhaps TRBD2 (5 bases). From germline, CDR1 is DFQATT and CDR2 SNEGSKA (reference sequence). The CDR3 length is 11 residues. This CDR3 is CRASGKYEQYF. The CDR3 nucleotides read TGCAGAGCCTCGGGGAAATACGAGCAGTACTTC.

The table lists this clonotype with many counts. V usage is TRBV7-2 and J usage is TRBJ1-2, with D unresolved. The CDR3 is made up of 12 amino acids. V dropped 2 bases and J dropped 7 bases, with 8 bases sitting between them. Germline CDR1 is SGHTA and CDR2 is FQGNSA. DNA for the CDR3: TGTGCCAGCAGCTTAACGGCAGCTGGCTACACCTTC. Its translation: CASSLTAAGYTF.

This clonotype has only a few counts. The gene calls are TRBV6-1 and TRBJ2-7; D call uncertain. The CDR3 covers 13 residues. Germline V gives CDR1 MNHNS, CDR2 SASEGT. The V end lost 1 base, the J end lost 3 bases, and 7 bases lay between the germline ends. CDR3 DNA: TGTGCCAGCAGTGAAGTGGGCAGCTACGAGCAGTACTTC. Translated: CASSEVGSYEQYF.

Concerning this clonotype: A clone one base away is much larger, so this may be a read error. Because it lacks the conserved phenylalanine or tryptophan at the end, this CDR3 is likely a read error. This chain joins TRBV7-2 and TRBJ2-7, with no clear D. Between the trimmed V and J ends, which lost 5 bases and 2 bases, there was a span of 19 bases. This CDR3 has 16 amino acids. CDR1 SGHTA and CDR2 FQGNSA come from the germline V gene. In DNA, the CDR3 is TGTGCCAGCAGCGTCCCGCTGTCGAAAGGCCCCTACGAGCAGTACCTC. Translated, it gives CASSVPLSKGPYEQYL.

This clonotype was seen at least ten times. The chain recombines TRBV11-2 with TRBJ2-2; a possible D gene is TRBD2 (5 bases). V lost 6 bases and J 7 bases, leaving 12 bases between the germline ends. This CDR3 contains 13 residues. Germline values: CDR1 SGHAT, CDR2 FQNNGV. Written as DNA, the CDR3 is TGTGCCAGCAGAAGGACTGGACGCGGGGAGCTGTTTTTT. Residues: CASRRTGRGELFF. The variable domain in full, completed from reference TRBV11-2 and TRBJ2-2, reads EAGVAQSPRYKIIEKRQSVAFWCNPISGHATLYWYQQILGQGPKLLIQFQNNGVVDDSQLPKDRFSAERLKGVDSTLKIQPAKLEDSAVYLCASRRTGRGELFFGEGSRLTVL.

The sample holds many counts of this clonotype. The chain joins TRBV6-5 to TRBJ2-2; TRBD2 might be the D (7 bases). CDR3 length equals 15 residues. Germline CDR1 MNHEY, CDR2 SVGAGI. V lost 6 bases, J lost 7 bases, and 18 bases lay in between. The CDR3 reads CASRPRSGEGGELFF. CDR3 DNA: TGTGCCAGCAGGCCTAGGTCAGGGGAGGGCGGGGAGCTGTTTTTT.

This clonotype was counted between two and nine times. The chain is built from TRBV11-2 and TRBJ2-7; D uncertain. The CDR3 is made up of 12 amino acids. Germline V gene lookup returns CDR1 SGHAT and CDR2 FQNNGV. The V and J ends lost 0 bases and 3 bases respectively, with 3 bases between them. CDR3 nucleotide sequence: TGTGCCAGCAGCTTAGATCTCTACGAGCAGTACTTC. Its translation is CASSLDLYEQYF.

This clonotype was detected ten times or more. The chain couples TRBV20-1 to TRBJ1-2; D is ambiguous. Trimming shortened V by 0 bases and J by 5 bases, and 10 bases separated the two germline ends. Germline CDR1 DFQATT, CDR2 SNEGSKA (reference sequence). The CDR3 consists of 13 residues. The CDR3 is CSARETREYGYTF. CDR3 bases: TGCAGTGCTAGAGAAACAAGGGAGTATGGCTACACCTTC.

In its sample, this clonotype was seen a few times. CDR3 nucleotide sequence: TGCGCCAGCAGCTGGGTGGGGGACGACTATTTCTTT. Translation gives CASSWVGDDYFF. The rearrangement uses TRBV5-1 and TRBJ1-1, with D tentatively TRBD1 (5 bases). CDR3 size: 12 residues. V lost 3 bases and J 13 bases, leaving 16 bases between the germline ends. The germline V gene has CDR1 SGHRS and CDR2 YFSETQ.

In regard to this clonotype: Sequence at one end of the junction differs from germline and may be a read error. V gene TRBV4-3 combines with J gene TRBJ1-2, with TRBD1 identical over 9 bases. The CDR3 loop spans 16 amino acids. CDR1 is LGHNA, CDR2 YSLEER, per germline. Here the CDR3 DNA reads TGCGCCAGCAGCCAAGTGGGGGACAGGGTTCAATCTGGCTGCACCTTC. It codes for CASSQVGDRVQSGCTF.

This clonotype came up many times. For the CDR3, the DNA is TGTGCCAGCAGCTTGGTAGGCCACGAGCAGTACTTC. Translated: CASSLVGHEQYF. The chain uses TRBV5-6 and TRBJ2-7; no reliable D call. The CDR3 loop spans 12 amino acids. The germline CDR1 and CDR2 sequences are SGHDT and YYEEEE. V dropped 0 bases and J dropped 5 bases, with 6 bases sitting between them.

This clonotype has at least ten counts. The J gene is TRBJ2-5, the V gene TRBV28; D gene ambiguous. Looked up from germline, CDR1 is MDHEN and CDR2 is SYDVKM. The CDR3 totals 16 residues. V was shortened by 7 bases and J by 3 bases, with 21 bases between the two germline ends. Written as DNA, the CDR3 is TGTGCCAGCACTCCGGTGGGGTCTCCGCCCGAAGAGACCCAGTACTTC. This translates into CASTPVGSPPEETQYF.

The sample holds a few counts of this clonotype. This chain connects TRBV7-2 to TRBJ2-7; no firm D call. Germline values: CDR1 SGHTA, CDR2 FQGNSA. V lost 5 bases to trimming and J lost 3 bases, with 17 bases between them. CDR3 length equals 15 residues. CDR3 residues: CASSPSGRRSYEQYF. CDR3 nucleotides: TGTGCCAGCAGCCCCTCCGGTCGGCGGAGCTACGAGCAGTACTTC.

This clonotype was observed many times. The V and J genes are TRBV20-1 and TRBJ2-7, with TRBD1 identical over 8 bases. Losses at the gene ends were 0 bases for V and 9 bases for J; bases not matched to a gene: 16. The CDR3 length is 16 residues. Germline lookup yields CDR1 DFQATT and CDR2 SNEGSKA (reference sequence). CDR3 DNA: TGCAGTGCTAGAGATCAGGCGGCGGACAGGGCCGTTGGGCAGTACTTC. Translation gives CSARDQAADRAVGQYF.

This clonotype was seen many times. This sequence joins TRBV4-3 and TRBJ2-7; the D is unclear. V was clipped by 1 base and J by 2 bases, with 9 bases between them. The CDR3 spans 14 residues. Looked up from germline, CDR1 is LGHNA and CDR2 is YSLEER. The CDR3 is CASSQADGTYEQYF. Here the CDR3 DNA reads TGCGCCAGCAGCCAAGCGGACGGCACCTACGAGCAGTACTTC.

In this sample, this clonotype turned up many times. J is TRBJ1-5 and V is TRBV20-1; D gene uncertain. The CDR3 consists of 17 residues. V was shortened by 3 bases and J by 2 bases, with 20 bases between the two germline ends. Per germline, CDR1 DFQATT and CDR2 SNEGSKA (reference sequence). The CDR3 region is CSASRPPQFNGNQPQHF. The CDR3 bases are TGCAGTGCTAGTAGGCCGCCCCAATTCAATGGCAATCAGCCCCAGCATTTT.

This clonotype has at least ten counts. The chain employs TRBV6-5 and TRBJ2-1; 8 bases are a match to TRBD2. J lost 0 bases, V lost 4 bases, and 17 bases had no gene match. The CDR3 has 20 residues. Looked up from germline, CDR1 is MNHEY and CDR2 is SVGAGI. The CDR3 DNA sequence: TGTGCCAGCAGTTCTACAGCTAGCCCTTATCGGGGGGGCTCCTACAATGAGCAGTTCTTC. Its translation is CASSSTASPYRGGSYNEQFF.

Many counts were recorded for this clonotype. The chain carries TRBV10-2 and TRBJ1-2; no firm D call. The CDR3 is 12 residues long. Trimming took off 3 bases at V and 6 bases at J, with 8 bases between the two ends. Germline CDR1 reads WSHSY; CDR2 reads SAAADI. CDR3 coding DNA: TGCGCCAGCAGTGATACCCCAGATGGCTACACCTTC. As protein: CASSDTPDGYTF.

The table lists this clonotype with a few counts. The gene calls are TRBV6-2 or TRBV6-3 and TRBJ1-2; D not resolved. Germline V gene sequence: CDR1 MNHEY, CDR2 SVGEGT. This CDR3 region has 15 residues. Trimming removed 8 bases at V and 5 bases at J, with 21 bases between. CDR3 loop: CASHPAGLRVYGYTF. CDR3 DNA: TGTGCCAGCCACCCCGCAGGACTTCGTGTTTATGGCTACACCTTC.

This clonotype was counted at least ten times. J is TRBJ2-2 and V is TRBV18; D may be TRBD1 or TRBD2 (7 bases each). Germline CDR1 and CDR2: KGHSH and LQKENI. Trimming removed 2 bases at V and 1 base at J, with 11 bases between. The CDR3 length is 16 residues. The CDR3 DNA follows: TGTGCCAGCTCACCAGGGAGGGGGCTGAACACCGGGGAGCTGTTTTTT. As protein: CASSPGRGLNTGELFF.

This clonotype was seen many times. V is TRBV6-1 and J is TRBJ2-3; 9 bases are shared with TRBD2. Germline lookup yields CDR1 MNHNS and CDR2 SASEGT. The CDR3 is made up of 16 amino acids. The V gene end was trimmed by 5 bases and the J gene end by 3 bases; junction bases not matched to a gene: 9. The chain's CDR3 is CASSSKRGARTDTQYF. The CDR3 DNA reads TGTGCCAGCAGTTCGAAGCGGGGGGCCAGGACAGATACGCAGTATTTT.

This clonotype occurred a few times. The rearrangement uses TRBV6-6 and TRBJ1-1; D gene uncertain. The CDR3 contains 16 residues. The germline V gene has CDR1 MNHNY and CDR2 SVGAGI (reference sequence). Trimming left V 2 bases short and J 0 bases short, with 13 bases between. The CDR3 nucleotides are TGTGCCAGCAGTTACGGGGTGAGAGTTCTGAACACTGAAGCTTTCTTT. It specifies CASSYGVRVLNTEAFF.

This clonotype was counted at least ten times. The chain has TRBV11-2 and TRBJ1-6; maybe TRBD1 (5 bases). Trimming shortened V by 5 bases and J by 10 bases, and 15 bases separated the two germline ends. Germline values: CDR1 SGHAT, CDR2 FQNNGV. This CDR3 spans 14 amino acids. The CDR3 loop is CASSHIGGASPLHF. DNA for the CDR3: TGTGCCAGCAGCCACATTGGTGGGGCGTCACCCCTCCACTTT.

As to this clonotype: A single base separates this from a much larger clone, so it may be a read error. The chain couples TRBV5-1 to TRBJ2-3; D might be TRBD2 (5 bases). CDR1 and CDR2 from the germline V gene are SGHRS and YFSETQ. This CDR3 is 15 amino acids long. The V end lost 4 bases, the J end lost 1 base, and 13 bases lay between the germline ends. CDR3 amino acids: CASSGIWGGTDTQYF. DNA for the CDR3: TGCGCCAGCAGCGGAATCTGGGGAGGCACAGATACGCAGTATTTT.